The clone carrying this TCR beta chain was seen ten or more times. The sample belongs to a study of CD8 T cells in ankylosing spondylitis. With molecular barcodes, quantitative 5'-RACE was used to make the TCR beta libraries. Each CDR3 protein gets one entry after TCRdb re-called the 5' RACE reads with MiXCR. Here the sample spans roughly 250,000 distinct CDR3 sequences, over 9.5% being singletons. V was cut by 5 bases and J by 5 bases, with 12 bases left in between. The CDR3 loop spans 13 amino acids. Germline-derived CDR1 and CDR2 are LGHDT and YNNKEL (reference sequence). The sample consisted of blood, either unsorted or a sorted T cell fraction (not recorded which). The source of this sequence is a male donor with ankylosing spondylitis or in good health (not recorded which). This chain links TRBV3-1 with TRBJ1-1; tentatively, D is TRBD1 (6 bases). In nucleotides, the CDR3 is TGTGCCAGCAGCACCCGGACAGAAACTGAAGCTTTCTTT. It translates to CASSTRTETEAFF. Full variable domain (rest looked up from reference TRBV3-1 and TRBJ1-1): DTAVSQTPKYLVTQMGNDKSIKCEQNLGHDTMYWYKQDSKKFLKIMFSYNNKELIINETVPNRFSPKSPDKAHLNLHINSLELGDSAVYFCASSTRTETEAFFGQGTRLTVV.